The 6 T cell receptor beta chains presented below share a single source sample, sequenced in a study of blood T cell repertoires in COVID-19. Clones were read by immunoSEQ multiplex PCR, and TCRdb kept only the in-frame ones, dropping some. The table records roughly 190,000 clones, less than 85% of them present only once. Sequencing was done on a sample of peripheral blood. The receptors were sampled from a woman aged 45-59 years with acute or convalescent COVID-19.

V is TRBV28 and J is TRBJ2-7; TRBD2 might be the D (5 bases). Per the germline V gene, CDR1 is MDHEN and CDR2 is SYDVKM. The CDR3 covers 15 residues. V lost 6 bases and J lost 3, with 18 bases in between. The CDR3 DNA reads as TGTGCCAGCAGGGGAGAGAAAATAGGAGGCTACGAGCAGTACTTC. As protein: CASRGEKIGGYEQYF.

The rearrangement uses TRBV11-2 and TRBJ2-2; 7 bases fit TRBD1. Germline V gene data show CDR1 as SGHAT and CDR2 as FQNNGV. Germline trimming cut 5 bases from V and 1 base from J; bases unmatched to any gene: 7. CDR3 length: 16 amino acids. CDR3 amino acids: CASSKWTGLNTGELFF. The CDR3 DNA sequence: TGTGCCAGCAGCAAGTGGACAGGCTTGAACACCGGGGAGCTGTTTTTT.

The V gene is TRBV11-2, the J gene TRBJ2-1; D is perhaps TRBD1 (5 bases). Looked up from germline, CDR1 is SGHAT and CDR2 is FQNNGV. The V and J ends lost 1 base and 2 bases respectively, with 21 bases between them. The CDR3 runs 19 residues. Here the CDR3 reads CASSLGSNRFGAPYNEQFF. The CDR3 DNA sequence: TGTGCCAGCAGCTTAGGGTCCAACAGGTTCGGAGCTCCCTACAATGAGCAGTTCTTC.

V and J are TRBV28 and TRBJ2-7; D might be TRBD2 (6 bases). Germline V gene sequence: CDR1 MDHEN, CDR2 SYDVKM. The CDR3 covers 14 residues. V lost 2 bases to trimming and J lost 3 bases, with 11 bases between them. As DNA, the CDR3 is TGTGCCAGCAGTTTAGGACGACTAGGCTACGAGCAGTACTTC. Translated, it gives CASSLGRLGYEQYF.

The chain combines TRBV28 with TRBJ1-2; D is uncertain. Trimming removed 5 bases at V and 4 bases at J, with 8 bases between. Germline CDR1 MDHEN, CDR2 SYDVKM. The CDR3 has 12 amino acids. The DNA for the CDR3 is TGTGCCAGCAGTGTCAACGGCTATGGCTACACCTTC. Its protein is CASSVNGYGYTF.

This chain links TRBV4-1 with TRBJ1-1, with a possible D match to TRBD1 (5 bases). The CDR3 extends over 16 amino acids. The germline V gene has CDR1 MGHRA and CDR2 YSYEKL. The V end was cut by 4 bases, the J end by 0 bases, with 15 bases between. The CDR3 region is CASSLRPGGMNTEAFF. The CDR3 DNA is TGCGCCAGCAGCCTGAGGCCGGGGGGGATGAACACTGAAGCTTTCTTT.